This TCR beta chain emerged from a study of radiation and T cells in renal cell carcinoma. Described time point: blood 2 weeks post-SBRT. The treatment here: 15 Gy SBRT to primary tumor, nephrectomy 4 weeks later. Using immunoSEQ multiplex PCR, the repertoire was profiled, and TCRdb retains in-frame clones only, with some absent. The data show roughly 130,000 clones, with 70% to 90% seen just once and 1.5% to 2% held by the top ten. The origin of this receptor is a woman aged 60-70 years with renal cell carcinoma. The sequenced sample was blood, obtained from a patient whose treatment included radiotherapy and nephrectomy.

The CDR3, as DNA: TGTGCCAGCAGTTTACCCCTCAGGACAGGGATTACCTACGAGCAGTACTTC. Translation gives CASSLPLRTGITYEQYF. The chain joins TRBV28 to TRBJ2-7; 8 nucleotides match TRBD1. This CDR3 region has 17 residues. V dropped 2 bases and J dropped 2; count of bases not matched to a gene: 11. CDR1 is MDHEN and CDR2 is SYDVKM in the germline V gene.